Listed below are T cell receptor beta chains from one sample, sequenced in a study of CD8 T cells in Susac syndrome. TCRdb ran MiXCR on the immunoSEQ multiplex PCR reads and lists one entry per CDR3 protein. The sample has 210,000 or so distinct CDR3 sequences; approximately 94% are singletons. The source material was CD4+ T cells from PBMCs. The receptors were gathered from a human donor with Susac syndrome. Both conserved end residues are part of each CDR3. Clone size is not always given. Where it is, it says once, few, many or a class for expanded clones.

v_call	clone_size	j_call	cdr3_aa
TRBV30	.	TRBJ1-6	CAWITGARSPLHF
TRBV20-1	.	TRBJ1-4	CSISRGRDNEKLFF
TRBV5-8	.	TRBJ1-5	CASSLWGPGRSNQPQHF
TRBV2	.	TRBJ2-7	CASRITGDEQYF
TRBV6-5	.	TRBJ1-2	CASSYSGAGAGYTF
TRBV19	once	TRBJ2-1	CASSISSASGESSYNEQFF
TRBV6-5	.	TRBJ1-5	CASSDRPRNQPQHF
TRBV6-5	.	TRBJ1-2	CASRAGQGVGYTF
TRBV12-5	once	TRBJ1-6	CASGLVVGINSPLHF
TRBV7-8	.	TRBJ2-3	CASTPLDRGRGDTQYF
TRBV7-8	.	TRBJ1-5	CASSLERQGVNQPQHF
TRBV20-1	.	TRBJ2-7	CSARSNLEGSYEQYF
TRBV7-3	.	TRBJ2-1	CASSLERQGYNEQFF
TRBV28	.	TRBJ1-5	CASSLWGGMGNQPQHF
TRBV20-1	.	TRBJ1-1	CSARSFGQGQKEGQNTEAFF
TRBV20-1	.	TRBJ1-2	CSAREPGVTGGYTF
TRBV14	.	TRBJ2-4	CASSHRVAKNIQYF
TRBV28	once	TRBJ1-1	CASSLWSTEAFF